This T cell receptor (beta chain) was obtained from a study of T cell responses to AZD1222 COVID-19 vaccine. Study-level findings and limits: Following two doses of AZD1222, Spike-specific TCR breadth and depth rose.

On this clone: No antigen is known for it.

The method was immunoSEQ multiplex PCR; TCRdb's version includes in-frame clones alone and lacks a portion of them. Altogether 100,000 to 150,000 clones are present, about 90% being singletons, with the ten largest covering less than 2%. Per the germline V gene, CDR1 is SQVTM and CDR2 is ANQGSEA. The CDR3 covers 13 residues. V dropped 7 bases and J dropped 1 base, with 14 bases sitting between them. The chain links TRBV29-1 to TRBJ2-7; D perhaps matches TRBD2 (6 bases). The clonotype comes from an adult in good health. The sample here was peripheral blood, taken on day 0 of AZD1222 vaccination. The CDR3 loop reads CSGQGGTSYEQYF. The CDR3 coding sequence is TGCAGCGGCCAGGGAGGTACGTCCTACGAGCAGTACTTC.